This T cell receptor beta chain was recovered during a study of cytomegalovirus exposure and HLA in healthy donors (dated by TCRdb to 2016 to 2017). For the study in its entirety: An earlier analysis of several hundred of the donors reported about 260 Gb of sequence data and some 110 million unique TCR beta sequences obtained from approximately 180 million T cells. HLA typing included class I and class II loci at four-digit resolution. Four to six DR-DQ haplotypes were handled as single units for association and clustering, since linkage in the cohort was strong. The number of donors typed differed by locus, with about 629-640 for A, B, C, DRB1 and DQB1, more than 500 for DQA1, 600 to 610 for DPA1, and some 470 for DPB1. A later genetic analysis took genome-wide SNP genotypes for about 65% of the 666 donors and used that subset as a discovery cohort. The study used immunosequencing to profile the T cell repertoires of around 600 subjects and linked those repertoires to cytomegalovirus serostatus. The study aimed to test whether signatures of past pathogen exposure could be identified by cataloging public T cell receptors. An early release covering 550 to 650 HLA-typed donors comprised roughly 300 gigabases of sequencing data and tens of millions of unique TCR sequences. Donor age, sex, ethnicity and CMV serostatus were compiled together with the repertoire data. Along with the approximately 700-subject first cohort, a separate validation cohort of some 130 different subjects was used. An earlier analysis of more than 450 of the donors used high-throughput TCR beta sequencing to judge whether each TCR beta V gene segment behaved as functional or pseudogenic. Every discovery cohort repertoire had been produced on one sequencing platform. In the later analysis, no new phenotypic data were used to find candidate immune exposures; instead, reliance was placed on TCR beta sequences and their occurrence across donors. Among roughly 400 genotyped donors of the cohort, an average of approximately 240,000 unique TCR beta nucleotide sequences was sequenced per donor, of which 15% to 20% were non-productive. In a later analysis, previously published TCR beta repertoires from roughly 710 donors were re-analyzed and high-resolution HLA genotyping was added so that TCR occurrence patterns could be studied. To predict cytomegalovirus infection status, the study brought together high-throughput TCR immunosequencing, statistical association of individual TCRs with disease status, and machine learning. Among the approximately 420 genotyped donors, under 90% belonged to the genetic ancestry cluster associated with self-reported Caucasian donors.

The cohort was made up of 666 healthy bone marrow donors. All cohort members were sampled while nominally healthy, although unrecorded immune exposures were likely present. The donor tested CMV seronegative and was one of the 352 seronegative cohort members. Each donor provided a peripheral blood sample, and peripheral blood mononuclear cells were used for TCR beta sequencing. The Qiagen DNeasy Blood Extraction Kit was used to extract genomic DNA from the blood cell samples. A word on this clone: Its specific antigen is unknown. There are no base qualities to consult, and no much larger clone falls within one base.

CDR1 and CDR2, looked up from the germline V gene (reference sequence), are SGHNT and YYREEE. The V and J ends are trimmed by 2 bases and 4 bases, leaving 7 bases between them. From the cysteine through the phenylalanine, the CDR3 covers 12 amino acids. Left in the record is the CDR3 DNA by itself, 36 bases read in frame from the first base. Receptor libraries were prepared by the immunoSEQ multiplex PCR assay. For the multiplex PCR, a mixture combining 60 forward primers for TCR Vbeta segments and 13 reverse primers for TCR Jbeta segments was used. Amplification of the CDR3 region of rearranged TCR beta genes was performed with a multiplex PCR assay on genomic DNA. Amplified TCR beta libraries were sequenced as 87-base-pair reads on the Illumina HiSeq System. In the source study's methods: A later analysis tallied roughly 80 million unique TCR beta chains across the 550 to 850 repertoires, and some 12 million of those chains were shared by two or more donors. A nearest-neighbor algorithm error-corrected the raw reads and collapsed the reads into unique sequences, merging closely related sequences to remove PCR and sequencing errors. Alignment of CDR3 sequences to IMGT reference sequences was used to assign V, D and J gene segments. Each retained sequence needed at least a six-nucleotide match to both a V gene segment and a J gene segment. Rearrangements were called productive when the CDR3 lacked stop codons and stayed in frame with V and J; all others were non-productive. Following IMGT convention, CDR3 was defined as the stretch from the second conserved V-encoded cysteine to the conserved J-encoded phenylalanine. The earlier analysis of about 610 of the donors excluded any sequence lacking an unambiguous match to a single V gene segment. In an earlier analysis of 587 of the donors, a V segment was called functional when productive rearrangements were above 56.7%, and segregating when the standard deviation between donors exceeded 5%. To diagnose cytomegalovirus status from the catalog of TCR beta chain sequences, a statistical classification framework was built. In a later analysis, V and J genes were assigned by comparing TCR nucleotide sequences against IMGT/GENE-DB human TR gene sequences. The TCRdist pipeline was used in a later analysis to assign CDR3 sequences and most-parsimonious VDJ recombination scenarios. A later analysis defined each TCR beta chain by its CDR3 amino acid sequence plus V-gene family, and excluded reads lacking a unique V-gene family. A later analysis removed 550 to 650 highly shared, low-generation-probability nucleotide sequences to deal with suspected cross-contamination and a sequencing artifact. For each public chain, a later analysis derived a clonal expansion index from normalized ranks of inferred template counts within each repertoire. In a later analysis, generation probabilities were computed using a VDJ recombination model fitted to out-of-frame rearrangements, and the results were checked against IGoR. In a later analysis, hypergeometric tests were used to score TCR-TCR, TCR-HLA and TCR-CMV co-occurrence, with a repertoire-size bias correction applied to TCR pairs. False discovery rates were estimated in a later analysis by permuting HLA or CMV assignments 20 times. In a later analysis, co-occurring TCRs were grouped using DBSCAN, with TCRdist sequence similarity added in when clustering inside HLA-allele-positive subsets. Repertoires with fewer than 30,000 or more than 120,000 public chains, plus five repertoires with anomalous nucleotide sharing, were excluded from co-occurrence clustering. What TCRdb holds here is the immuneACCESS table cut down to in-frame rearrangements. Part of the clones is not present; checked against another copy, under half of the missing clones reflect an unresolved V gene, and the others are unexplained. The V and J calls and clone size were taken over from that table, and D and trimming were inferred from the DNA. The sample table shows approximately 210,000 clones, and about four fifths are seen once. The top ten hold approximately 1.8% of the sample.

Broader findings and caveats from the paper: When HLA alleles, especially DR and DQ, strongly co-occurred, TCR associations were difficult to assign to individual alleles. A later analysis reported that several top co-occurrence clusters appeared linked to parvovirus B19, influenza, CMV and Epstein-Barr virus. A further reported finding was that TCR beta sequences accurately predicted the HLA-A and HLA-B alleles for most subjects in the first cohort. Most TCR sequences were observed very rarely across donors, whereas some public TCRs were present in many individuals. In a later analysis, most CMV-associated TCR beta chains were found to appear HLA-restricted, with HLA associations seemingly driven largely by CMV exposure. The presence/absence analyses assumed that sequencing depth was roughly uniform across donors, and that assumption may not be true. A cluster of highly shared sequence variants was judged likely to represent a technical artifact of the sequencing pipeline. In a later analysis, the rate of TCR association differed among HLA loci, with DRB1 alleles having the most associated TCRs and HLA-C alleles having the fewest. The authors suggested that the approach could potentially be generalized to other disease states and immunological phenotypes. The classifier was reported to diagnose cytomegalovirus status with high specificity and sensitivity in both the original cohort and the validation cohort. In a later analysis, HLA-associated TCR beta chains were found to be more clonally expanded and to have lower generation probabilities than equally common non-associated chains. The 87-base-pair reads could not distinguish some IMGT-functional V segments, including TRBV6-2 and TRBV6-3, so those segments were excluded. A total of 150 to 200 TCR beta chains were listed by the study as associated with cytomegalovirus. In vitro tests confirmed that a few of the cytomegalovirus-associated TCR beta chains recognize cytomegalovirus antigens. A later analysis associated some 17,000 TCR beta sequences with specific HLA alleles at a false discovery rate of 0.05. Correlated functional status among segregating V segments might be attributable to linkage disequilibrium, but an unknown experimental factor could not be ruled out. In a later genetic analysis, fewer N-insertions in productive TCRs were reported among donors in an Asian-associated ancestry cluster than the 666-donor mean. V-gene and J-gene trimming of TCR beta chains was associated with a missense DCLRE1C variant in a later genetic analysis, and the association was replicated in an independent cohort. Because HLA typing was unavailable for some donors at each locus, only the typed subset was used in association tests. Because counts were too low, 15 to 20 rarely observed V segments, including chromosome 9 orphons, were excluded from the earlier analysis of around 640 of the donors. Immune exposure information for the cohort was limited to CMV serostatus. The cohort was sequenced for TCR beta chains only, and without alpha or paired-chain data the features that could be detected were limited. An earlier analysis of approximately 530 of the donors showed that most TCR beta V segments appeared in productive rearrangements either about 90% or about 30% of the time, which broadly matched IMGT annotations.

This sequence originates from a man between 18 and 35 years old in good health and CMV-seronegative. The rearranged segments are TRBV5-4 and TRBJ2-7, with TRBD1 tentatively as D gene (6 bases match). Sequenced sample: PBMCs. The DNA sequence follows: TGTGCCAGCAGCTTCGACAGGTACGAGCAGTACTTC. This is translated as CASSFDRYEQYF.